These 9 T cell receptor beta chains came from one sample sequenced in a study of human T cells and chemical hapten exposure. Time point meaning: pre-sensitization, week 0. Treatment denoted: therapeutic diphenylcyclopropenone sensitization with weekly scalp DPC. TCRdb ran MiXCR on the RACE reads and lists one entry per CDR3 protein. This table has 240,000 or so distinct CDR3 sequences, 7.5% to 10% appearing once. Sequencing used whole blood, obtained in connection with sensitization to the hapten diphenylcyclopropenone (DPC). These receptors all stem from a woman between 40 and 55 years old with alopecia areata. Some clones in this sample may be carry-over from other donors' samples.

This clonotype was observed a few times. This chain links TRBV20-1 with TRBJ2-1; D gene unclear. V lost 7 bases to trimming and J lost 6 bases, with 13 bases between them. Germline V gene data show CDR1 as DFQATT and CDR2 as SNEGSKA (reference sequence). The CDR3 has 12 residues. The CDR3 DNA reads as TGCAGTGTCCCGGACCCTCCCAATGAGCAGTTCTTC. This sequence encodes CSVPDPPNEQFF.

The sample holds many counts of this clonotype. V gene TRBV5-1 combines with J gene TRBJ2-5; tentatively, D is TRBD2 (6 bases). The length of the CDR3 is 12 residues. Germline values: CDR1 SGHRS, CDR2 YFSETQ. V was pared by 5 bases and J by 1 base, with 6 bases between. CDR3 amino acids: CASRGGQETQYF. The DNA for the CDR3 is TGCGCCAGCAGGGGGGGCCAAGAGACCCAGTACTTC.

Ten or more counts support this clonotype. The chain joins TRBV3-1 to TRBJ1-1; D ambiguous. Trimming pared 7 bases from V and 1 base from J, leaving 4 bases between. The germline V gene has CDR1 LGHDT and CDR2 YNNKEL (reference sequence). The CDR3 spans 11 residues. CDR3 amino acids: CASKRNTEAFF. The DNA of the CDR3 is TGTGCCAGCAAACGGAACACTGAAGCTTTCTTT.

This clonotype was counted only a few times. The gene calls are TRBV5-5 and TRBJ2-2; D is undetermined. V lost 2 bases and J lost 0, with 8 bases in between. From germline, CDR1 is SGHKS and CDR2 YYEKEE (reference sequence). This CDR3 comprises 15 residues. The CDR3 here is CASSLARANTGELFF. The CDR3 DNA reads as TGTGCCAGCAGCTTAGCAAGGGCGAACACCGGGGAGCTGTTTTTT.

The table lists this clonotype with a few counts. The chain recombines TRBV29-1 with TRBJ2-1; 14 bases map to TRBD2. The germline gives CDR1 SQVTM, CDR2 ANQGSEA. The CDR3 is 15 amino acids. With V trimmed by 7 bases and J by 5 bases, 7 bases remained unmatched. In DNA form, the CDR3 reads TGCAGCGCAACAGGGGGACTAGCGGGAGACAATGAGCAGTTCTTC. Amino acid sequence: CSATGGLAGDNEQFF.

The chain recombines TRBV7-4 with TRBJ2-5, with 8 bases that match TRBD2. CDR1 is SGHVT, CDR2 SQSDAQ, per germline. This CDR3 has 19 residues. Unmatched junction bases numbered 19, after V lost 7 bases and J lost 0 bases. The CDR3 DNA follows: TGTGCCAGCACCACGACCCACCAGGGCGGCGGGGGGAACCAAGAGACCCAGTACTTC. Its translation is CASTTTHQGGGGNQETQYF.

This chain uses TRBV28 with TRBJ1-2, with D unclear. The CDR3 consists of 15 residues. Germline V CDR1 and CDR2: MDHEN, SYDVKM. Trimming stripped 6 bases from V and 0 bases from J, with 14 bases between. This CDR3 reads CASRPLQLSNYGYTF. The CDR3 bases are TGTGCCAGCAGGCCGCTCCAACTCTCTAACTATGGCTACACCTTC.

The chain links TRBV4-3 to TRBJ2-3; D is ambiguous. Germline V lookup: CDR1 LGHNA, CDR2 YSLEER. The V and J ends lost 0 bases and 0 bases respectively, with 10 bases between them. The CDR3 is made up of 16 amino acids. The DNA for the CDR3 is TGCGCCAGCAGCCAAGATTTTTTAGGGAGCACAGATACGCAGTATTTT. This sequence encodes CASSQDFLGSTDTQYF.

This clonotype has a handful of counts. V is TRBV5-1 and J is TRBJ2-1, with 14 bases aligning to TRBD2. Germline V gene sequence: CDR1 SGHRS, CDR2 YFSETQ. The J segment lost 4 bases and the V segment lost 1 base, leaving 4 bases of the junction unmatched. This CDR3 contains 17 residues. CDR3 DNA: TGCGCCAGCAGCTTGCCCGGGACTAGCGGGAGTTACAATGAGCAGTTCTTC. Translated, it gives CASSLPGTSGSYNEQFF.